This T cell receptor (beta chain) was found in a study of T cell responses to AZD1222 COVID-19 vaccine. The CDR3 is 15 amino acids. V lost 3 bases to trimming and J lost 2 bases, with 14 bases between them. Per the germline V gene, CDR1 is SGHRS and CDR2 is YFSETQ. The data were produced by immunoSEQ multiplex PCR, yet TCRdb's version contains in-frame clones alone and is incomplete. This table has about 110,000 clones, about 87% appearing once. Turning to this clone: Antigen: not known.

The study, taken as a whole, reports: Repertoires were obtained solely post-peak T cell response. Donors were mostly white British, more females; clonal diversity possibly underestimated.

The TCR originated in an adult who received the AZD1222 COVID-19 vaccine. Here the sequenced sample was peripheral blood, taken 28 days after the second AZD1222 dose. The rearrangement joins TRBV5-1 to TRBJ1-1, with D perhaps TRBD1 (5 bases). CDR3 amino acids: CASSWGYGGNTEAFF. CDR3 DNA: TGCGCCAGCAGCTGGGGGTATGGGGGAAACACTGAAGCTTTCTTT. The whole variable domain, remainder taken from reference TRBV5-1 and TRBJ1-1, is KAGVTQTPRYLIKTRGQQVTLSCSPISGHRSVSWYQQTPGQGLQFLFEYFSETQRNKGNFPGRFSGRQFSNSRSEMNVSTLELGDSALYLCASSWGYGGNTEAFFGQGTRLTVV.